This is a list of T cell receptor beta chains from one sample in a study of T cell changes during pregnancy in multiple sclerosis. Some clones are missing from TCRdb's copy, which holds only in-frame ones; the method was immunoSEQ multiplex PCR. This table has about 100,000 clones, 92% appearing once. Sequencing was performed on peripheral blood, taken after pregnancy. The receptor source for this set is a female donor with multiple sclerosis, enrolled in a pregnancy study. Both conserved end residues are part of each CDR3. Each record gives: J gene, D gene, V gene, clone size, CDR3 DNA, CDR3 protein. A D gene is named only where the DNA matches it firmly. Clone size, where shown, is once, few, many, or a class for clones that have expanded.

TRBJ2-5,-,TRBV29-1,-,TGCAGCGTTGCCGAGGGAGAGACCCAGTACTTC,CSVAEGETQYF
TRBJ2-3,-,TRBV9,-,TGTGCCAGCAGCTTCCGGTTTGCAGATACGCAGTATTTT,CASSFRFADTQYF
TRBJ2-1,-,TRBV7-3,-,TGTGCCAGCAGCTTAAGAGGGCCAAACAATGAGCAGTTCTTC,CASSLRGPNNEQFF
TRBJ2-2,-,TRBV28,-,TGTGCCAGCAGGGGGGCTAACACCGGGGAGCTGTTTTTT,CASRGANTGELFF
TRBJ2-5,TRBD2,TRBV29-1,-,TGCAGCGCCAGACTAGCGGGGGGCCCCCAAGAGACCCAGTACTTC,CSARLAGGPQETQYF
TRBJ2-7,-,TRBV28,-,TGTGCCAGCAGACAGGGTGGGGGCTTAGAGCAGTACTTC,CASRQGGGLEQYF
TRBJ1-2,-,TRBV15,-,TGTGCCACCAGCAGAGATGAGATGGGGAAGGCGGGGGGGAATTCCTATGGCTACACCTTC,CATSRDEMGKAGGNSYGYTF
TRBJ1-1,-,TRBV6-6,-,TGTGCCAGCAGTTGGCCCACGGGGGACACTGAAGCTTTCTTT,CASSWPTGDTEAFF
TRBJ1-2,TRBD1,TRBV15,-,TGTGCCACCAGCACTGTAGGGACAGGGGCTATAGGGGATGGCTACACCTTC,CATSTVGTGAIGDGYTF
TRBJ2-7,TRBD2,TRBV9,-,TGTGCCAGCAGCGTGGGAGGGAACGATTACGAGCAGTACTTC,CASSVGGNDYEQYF
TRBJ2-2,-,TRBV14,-,TGTGCCAGCAGCCAAGATCTGACCGGGGAGCTGTTTTTT,CASSQDLTGELFF
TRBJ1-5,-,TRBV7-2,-,TGTGCCAGCAGCCGAGGGGGGGATGCTCAGCCCCAGCATTTT,CASSRGGDAQPQHF
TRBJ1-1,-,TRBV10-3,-,TGTGCCATCAGTGGGACTGTCACTGAAGCTTTCTTT,CAISGTVTEAFF
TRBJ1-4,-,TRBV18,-,TGTGCCAGCTCACAGGGAGCTAATGAAAAACTGTTTTTT,CASSQGANEKLFF
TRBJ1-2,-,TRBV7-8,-,TGTGCCAGCAGCCCGGGGGTACGACAGAGAGACTATGGCTACACCTTC,CASSPGVRQRDYGYTF
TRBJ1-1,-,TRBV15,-,TGTGCCACCAGCAGAGAGGCAGGGAACACTGAAGCTTTCTTT,CATSREAGNTEAFF
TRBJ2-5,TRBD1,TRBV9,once,TGTGCCAGCAGCGCCTCGGGACAGGTCCACGAAGAGACCCAGTACTTC,CASSASGQVHEETQYF
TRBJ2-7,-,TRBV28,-,TGTGCCAGCAGTGTCAGAAACGAGCAGTACTTC,CASSVRNEQYF
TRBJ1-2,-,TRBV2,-,TGTGCCAGCTACCCCGGGGGAGGGAGAGGGGCTAACTATGGCTACACCTTC,CASYPGGGRGANYGYTF
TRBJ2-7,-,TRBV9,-,TGTGCCAGCAGCGTAGGGGCAGATTCTTCCAACGAGCAGTACTTC,CASSVGADSSNEQYF
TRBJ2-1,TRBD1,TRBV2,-,TGTGCCAGCAGCCCACAGGGGTATCATGGCAATGAGCAGTTCTTC,CASSPQGYHGNEQFF
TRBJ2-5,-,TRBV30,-,TGTGCCTGGAGAGGGGAAGAGACCCAGTACTTC,CAWRGEETQYF
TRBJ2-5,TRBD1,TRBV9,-,TGTGCCAGCAGCGGACCAGGGACAGGGCTGGCGGAGACCCAGTACTTC,CASSGPGTGLAETQYF
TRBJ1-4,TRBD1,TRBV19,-,TGTGCCAGTAGTTCCTTGACACAGGGGAGTAATGAAAAACTGTTTTTT,CASSSLTQGSNEKLFF
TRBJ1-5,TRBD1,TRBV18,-,TGTGCCAGCTCACCAACAGGGGCGGTCAATCAGCCCCAGCATTTT,CASSPTGAVNQPQHF
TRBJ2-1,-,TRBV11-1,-,TGTGCCAGCAGCCCCCGGGGAGGACAGGAGAAGTACAATGAGCAGTTCTTC,CASSPRGGQEKYNEQFF
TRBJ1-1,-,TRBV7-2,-,TGTGCCAGCAGCCGGAGAGGAGGCAATGCGAACACTGAAGCTTTCTTT,CASSRRGGNANTEAFF
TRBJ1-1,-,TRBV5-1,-,TGCGCCAGCAGCTTTAAGGACATCGGAATCAACACTGAAGCTTTCTTT,CASSFKDIGINTEAFF
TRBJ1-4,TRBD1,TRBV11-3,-,TGTGCCAGCAGCTCACACAGGGGTAGGGAAAAACTGTTTTTT,CASSSHRGREKLFF
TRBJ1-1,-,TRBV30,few,TGTGCCTGGAGCCCTAATGGGCGTGAAGCTTTCTTT,CAWSPNGREAFF
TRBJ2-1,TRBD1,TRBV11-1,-,TGTGCCAGCAGCTTAGGAGCCTTCACAGGGGGCGATGAGCAGTTCTTC,CASSLGAFTGGDEQFF
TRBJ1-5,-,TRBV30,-,TGTGCCTGGAGTGCTGGGTCTCCGGGGAATCAGCCCCAGCATTTT,CAWSAGSPGNQPQHF
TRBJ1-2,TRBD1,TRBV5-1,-,TGCGCCAGCAGCTTTACGGACAGGATAAGCGGCTACACCTTC,CASSFTDRISGYTF
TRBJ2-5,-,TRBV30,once,TGTGCCTGGGCGGGACTTCAAGAGACCCAGTACTTC,CAWAGLQETQYF
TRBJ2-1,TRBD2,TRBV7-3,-,TGTGCCAGCAGCGAGAGCGGGAGCACCTACAATGAGCAGTTCTTC,CASSESGSTYNEQFF
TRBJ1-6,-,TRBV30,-,TGTGCCTGGAGTGTAGGTCGACAAAATAATTCACCCCTCCACTTT,CAWSVGRQNNSPLHF
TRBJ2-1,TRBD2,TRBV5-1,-,TGCGCCAGCAGCTCGGGACTAGCGGGCTACAATGAGCAGTTCTTC,CASSSGLAGYNEQFF
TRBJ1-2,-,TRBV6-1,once,TGTGCCAGCAGTATACAGGTTAACTATGGCTACACCTTC,CASSIQVNYGYTF
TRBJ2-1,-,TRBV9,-,TGTGCCAGCAGCGTATGGGACAACAATGAGCAGTTCTTC,CASSVWDNNEQFF
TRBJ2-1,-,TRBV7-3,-,TGTGCCAGCAGCTTAAATGTGGGGCGTAGGATTGAGCAGTTCTTC,CASSLNVGRRIEQFF
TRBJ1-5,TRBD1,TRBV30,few,TGTGCCTGGAGTGTACAGGGGAAGGGCAATCAGCCCCAGCATTTT,CAWSVQGKGNQPQHF
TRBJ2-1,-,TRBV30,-,TGTGCCTGGAGCGACACCGGGATGCTTAATGAGCAGTTCTTC,CAWSDTGMLNEQFF
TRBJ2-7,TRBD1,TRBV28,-,TGTGCCAGCAGTTCCCCCGGGACAGCCTACGAGCAGTACTTC,CASSSPGTAYEQYF
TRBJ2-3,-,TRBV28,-,TGTGCCAGCAGTTTGCAGTGGCTCACGAAGACAGATACGCAGTATTTT,CASSLQWLTKTDTQYF
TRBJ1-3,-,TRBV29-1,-,TGCAGCGTGGTCAGCGCGGGGGCTGGAAACACCATATATTTT,CSVVSAGAGNTIYF
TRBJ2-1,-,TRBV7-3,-,TGTGCCAGCAGCTCCGACAGTAACAATGAGCAGTTCTTC,CASSSDSNNEQFF
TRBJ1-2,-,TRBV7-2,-,TGTGCCAGCTCCAGGCAGCCTCCTAATGGCTACACCTTC,CASSRQPPNGYTF
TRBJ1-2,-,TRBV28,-,TGTGCCAGCAGTTTTAACAGAGGCTACACCTTC,CASSFNRGYTF
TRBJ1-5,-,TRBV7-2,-,TGTGCCAGCAGCTTAACTCGGCGGCAGCCGGGGCCCCAGCATTTT,CASSLTRRQPGPQHF
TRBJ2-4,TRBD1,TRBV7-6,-,TGTGCCAGCAGCCTAGGGACAGGGATGGGAAACATTCAGTACTTC,CASSLGTGMGNIQYF
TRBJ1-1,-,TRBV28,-,TGTGCCAGCAGTTCCTTTGGACAGTGGAAGGGTAGGGGCACTGAAGCTTTCTTT,CASSSFGQWKGRGTEAFF
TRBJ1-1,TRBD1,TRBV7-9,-,TGTGCCATCTCGAAGACCGTACAGGGGAGCGTTTTCTTT,CAISKTVQGSVFF
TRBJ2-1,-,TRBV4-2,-,TGTGCCAGCAGCCAAGATTCCGGCCCGACTCGGACAGCCTACAATGAGCAGTTCTTC,CASSQDSGPTRTAYNEQFF
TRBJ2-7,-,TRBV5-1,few,TGCGCCAGCAGCATACTGACAGACTCCTACGAGCAGTACTTC,CASSILTDSYEQYF
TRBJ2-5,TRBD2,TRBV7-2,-,TGTGCCAGCAGCTCGCCCGGACTAGCGGGAGTGGAGGAGACCCAGTACTTC,CASSSPGLAGVEETQYF
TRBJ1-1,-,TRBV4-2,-,TGTGCCAGCAGCCAACCCGGACAGACGAACACTGAAGCTTTCTTT,CASSQPGQTNTEAFF
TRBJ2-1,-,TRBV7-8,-,TGTGCCAGCAGCCGGATTCTAGTTGCCGCCTACAATGAGCAGTTCTTC,CASSRILVAAYNEQFF
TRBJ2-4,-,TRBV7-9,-,TGTGCCAGCGGGGGGGCCTTAGCCAAAAACATTCAGTACTTC,CASGGALAKNIQYF
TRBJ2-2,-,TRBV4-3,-,TGCGCCAGCAGCCAAGAGAGGGCCGGGGAGCTGTTTTTT,CASSQERAGELFF
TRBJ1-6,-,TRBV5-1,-,TGCGCCAGCGGGGCAGGGACTCTTAATTCACCCCTCCACTTT,CASGAGTLNSPLHF